This record covers a single T cell receptor (beta chain). Its antigen is not identified. Primers for the PCR totalled 60 Vbeta and 13 Jbeta. Authors' methods: The authors later counted 75 million to 90 million unique TCR beta chains, roughly 10 million of them shared. The data were produced by immunoSEQ multiplex PCR, yet TCRdb's version contains in-frame clones alone and is incomplete. Clone size and the V and J calls come from that table; the DNA yielded D and trimming. The sample consists of under 130,000 clones, approximately 80% of them appearing once. The data originate from a study of cytomegalovirus exposure and HLA in healthy donors. General study results and limits: HLA alleles showed associations with fewer than 20,000 TCR beta sequences in a later analysis, at a 0.05 false discovery rate. The sole available immune exposure information was CMV serostatus.

CDR1 is SGHVS and CDR2 is FNYEAQ in the germline V gene. This CDR3 contains 15 residues. J lost 0 bases, V lost 11 bases, and 5 bases had no gene match. The sequence derives from a male donor in good health and CMV-seronegative. V is TRBV7-6 and J is TRBJ2-2, with 11 bases lining up with TRBD2. The specimen was PBMCs. The CDR3 is CAVTSGIANTGELFF. CDR3 nucleotide sequence: TGTGCCGTGACTAGCGGGATCGCGAACACCGGGGAGCTGTTTTTT.